This T cell receptor (beta chain) was captured by sequencing in a study of blood T cell repertoires in COVID-19. Sequencing was performed with immunoSEQ multiplex PCR; in TCRdb, only in-frame clones are kept and a portion is missing. This table holds 150,000 or so clones, more than 65% found once. This CDR3 region has 15 residues. Looked up from germline, CDR1 is ENHRY and CDR2 is SYGVKD. Deletions cut 4 bases from V and 0 bases from J, with 11 bases between. This sequence was found in a man aged 50 to 60 who had recovered from COVID-19. The chain employs TRBV10-3 and TRBJ2-3; tentative D call: TRBD1 (5 bases). Sequencing was done on a sample of PBMCs or T cells enriched from blood (not recorded which). The CDR3 DNA reads TGTGCCATCAGTGGGACACCCTCTAGCACAGATACGCAGTATTTT. Translating gives CAISGTPSSTDTQYF.